A single sample gave rise to the 17 T cell receptor beta chains below, sequenced in a study of vaccination effects on CD4 cells after COVID-19. Sequenced by immunoSEQ multiplex PCR; TCRdb stores in-frame clones only, minus some. The sample lists about 63,000 clones, around three quarters occurring once. ViraFEST assay sequencing came after antigen-specific CD4+ T cells were expanded with viral peptide pools. After roughly 10 days in culture, the CD4+ T cells were isolated. Previously uninfected by SARS-CoV-2, the vaccine recipients also showed negative nucleocapsid antibodies. Their target antigens are unknown. Here the sequenced sample was CD4+ T cells from PBMCs cultured with HCoV-OC43 spike peptides, taken before COVID-19 vaccination. Subset in this sample: HCoV-OC43 spike overlapping peptide pool stimulation. These receptors all come from a human donor who received a COVID-19 vaccine.

This clone was found once. The chain couples TRBV27 to TRBJ1-4; D is ambiguous. CDR1 MNHEY and CDR2 SMNVEV come from the germline V gene (reference sequence). The CDR3 consists of 17 residues. Trimming shortened V by 5 bases and J by 0 bases, and 16 bases separated the two germline ends. Here the CDR3 reads CASSLVRQTPTNEKLFF. DNA of the CDR3: TGTGCCAGCAGTCTCGTCAGACAAACCCCAACTAATGAAAAACTGTTTTTT.

Concerning this clone itself: Additional DNA sequences in this sample encode the identical CDR3. The genes are TRBV19 and TRBJ2-1; D is ambiguous. The V gene's germline CDR1 is LNHDA and CDR2 SQIVND (reference sequence). CDR3 length equals 14 residues. Between the trimmed V and J ends, which lost 4 bases and 0 bases, there was a span of 7 bases. The CDR3 reads CASSRQSSYNEQFF. DNA for the CDR3: TGTGCCAGTAGTAGGCAGAGCTCCTACAATGAGCAGTTCTTC. The full variable domain, in which reference TRBV19 and TRBJ2-1 provide the parts outside the CDR3, is DGGITQSPKYLFRKEGQNVTLSCEQNLNHDAMYWYRQDPGQGLRLIYYSQIVNDFQKGDIAEGYSVSREKKESFPLTVTSAQKNPTAFYLCASSRQSSYNEQFFGPGTRLTVL.

The rearrangement links TRBV3-1 (or the pseudogene TRBV3-2) to TRBJ2-3; 9 nucleotides line up with TRBD2. CDR1 is LGHDT and CDR2 is YNNKEL in the germline V gene (reference sequence). This CDR3 is built from 17 residues. V dropped 1 base and J dropped 0; count of bases not matched to a gene: 5. In DNA, the CDR3 is TGTGCCAGCAGCCAAGTGTATAGCGGGGGTAGCACAGATACGCAGTATTTT. Its translation: CASSQVYSGGSTDTQYF.

The chain combines TRBV6-5 with TRBJ2-1; the match to TRBD2 covers 8 bases. The CDR3 runs 15 residues. Germline CDR1 reads MNHEY; CDR2 reads SVGAGI. The junction had 10 bases not matched to a gene; V was cut back by 7 bases and J by 5 bases. The CDR3 is CASTSPRGGNNEQFF. The DNA for the CDR3 is TGTGCCAGCACTTCCCCTCGGGGGGGGAACAATGAGCAGTTCTTC.

The rearrangement uses TRBV7-2 and TRBJ1-6; 9 nucleotides agree with TRBD1. V was clipped by 4 bases and J by 7 bases; unmatched bases: 11. CDR1 and CDR2 (germline): SGHTA, FQGNSA. This CDR3 comprises 17 residues. This CDR3 reads CASSSPYRDRDNSPLHF. The CDR3, as DNA: TGTGCCAGCAGCTCCCCCTACCGGGACAGGGACAATTCACCCCTCCACTTT.

This chain uses TRBV7-3 with TRBJ2-3, with 7 positions matching TRBD1. CDR1 is SGHTA and CDR2 is FQGTGA in the germline V gene. The CDR3 is 14 residues long. V lost 5 bases and J lost 6; bases outside the gene matches: 8. The CDR3 sequence is CASSVDRAPDTQYF. The DNA for the CDR3 is TGTGCCAGCAGCGTTGACAGGGCCCCCGATACGCAGTATTTT.

CDR3 DNA sequence: TGTGCCAGCTCACCCCCGGGACTAGCGGGGGGGCAAGAGACCCAGTACTTC. Protein product: CASSPPGLAGGQETQYF. The V gene is TRBV18, the J gene TRBJ2-5; 16 bases align to TRBD2. The CDR3 is made up of 17 amino acids. The germline V gene encodes CDR1 KGHSH and CDR2 LQKENI. The V and J ends lost 3 bases and 2 bases, in that order; junction bases with no gene match: 3.

In its sample, this clone was seen a few times. This chain uses TRBV6-1 with TRBJ1-1, with TRBD1 as a possible D gene (5 bases). Germline loops: CDR1 MNHNS, CDR2 SASEGT. CDR3 length: 15 amino acids. Trimming cost V 2 bases and J 1 base, with 11 bases left between them. The CDR3 region is CASSEPGGANTEAFF. The CDR3 coding sequence is TGTGCCAGCAGTGAACCCGGGGGAGCGAACACTGAAGCTTTCTTT.

The chain uses TRBV24-1 and TRBJ2-3; 8 bases are shared with TRBD1. Germline CDR1 KGHDR, CDR2 SFDVKD. The trim removed 0 bases at V and 4 bases at J, leaving 5 bases unmatched. The CDR3 has 16 amino acids. The chain's CDR3 is CATSDLRSRGPDTQYF. The CDR3 DNA reads TGTGCCACCAGTGATTTGCGGTCCAGGGGGCCAGATACGCAGTATTTT.

The J gene is TRBJ2-5, the V gene TRBV3-1 (or the pseudogene TRBV3-2); no clear D gene. The CDR3 extends over 15 amino acids. The germline gives CDR1 LGHDT, CDR2 YNNKEL (reference sequence). Trimming took 0 bases from V and 0 from J, leaving 8 bases between them. DNA for the CDR3: TGTGCCAGCAGCCAAGATGACAACAACCAAGAGACCCAGTACTTC. Translation gives CASSQDDNNQETQYF.

This clone occurred many times. This rearrangement joins TRBV7-2 to TRBJ2-5; weak D call: TRBD2 (7 bases). This CDR3 region has 15 residues. V was cut by 2 bases and J by 5 bases, with 15 bases left in between. Germline CDR1 is SGHTA and CDR2 is FQGNSA. The CDR3 sequence is CASSLYRGAGETQYF. CDR3 bases: TGTGCCAGCAGCTTATATCGGGGGGCGGGGGAGACCCAGTACTTC.

The gene calls are TRBV15 and TRBJ2-3; D gene unclear. The V gene's germline CDR1 is LNHNV and CDR2 YYDKDF (reference sequence). The CDR3 has 15 residues. The V and J ends lost 0 bases and 3 bases respectively, with 10 bases between them. Here the CDR3 reads CATSRDQAATDTQYF. CDR3 coding DNA: TGTGCCACCAGCAGAGATCAGGCAGCTACAGATACGCAGTATTTT.

The chain has TRBV28 and TRBJ1-4; tentative D call: TRBD1 (5 bases). The germline gives CDR1 MDHEN, CDR2 SYDVKM. This CDR3 spans 15 amino acids. V was cut by 3 bases and J by 5 bases, with 13 bases left in between. The CDR3 protein is CASSFLGGGNEKLFF. The CDR3 DNA follows: TGTGCCAGCAGTTTCTTGGGTGGGGGAAATGAAAAACTGTTTTTT.

This rearrangement joins TRBV28 to TRBJ2-3; TRBD1 matches at 12 bases. The CDR3 contains 16 residues. The germline V gene has CDR1 MDHEN and CDR2 SYDVKM. J was trimmed by 3 bases and V by 6 bases; bases with no gene match: 7. The CDR3 region is CASSGTGGRFTDTQYF. Here the CDR3 DNA reads TGTGCCAGCAGCGGGACAGGGGGCAGGTTTACAGATACGCAGTATTTT.

The V and J genes are TRBV28 and TRBJ2-1; no clear D gene. From germline, CDR1 is MDHEN and CDR2 SYDVKM. The CDR3 has 12 amino acids. Trimming stripped 6 bases from V and 5 bases from J, with 8 bases between. The CDR3 nucleotides are TGTGCCAGCAGAGGACCTAACAATGAGCAGTTCTTC. Encoded protein: CASRGPNNEQFF.

This chain's CDR3 is CASSLNRAQGYTF. CDR3 nucleotides: TGTGCCAGCAGTTTAAACAGGGCGCAAGGCTACACCTTC. The chain combines TRBV27 with TRBJ1-2; D may be TRBD1 (6 bases). Looked up from germline, CDR1 is MNHEY and CDR2 is SMNVEV (reference sequence). The germline V and J ends were trimmed by 2 bases and 8 bases, with 12 bases remaining between them. The CDR3 has 13 amino acids.

Written as DNA, the CDR3 is TGTGCCAGCAGCTTATTAGGACGTAACACCGGGGAGCTGTTTTTT. Translation gives CASSLLGRNTGELFF. The chain has TRBV7-2 and TRBJ2-2; D remains ambiguous. V lost 2 bases, J lost 2 bases, and 9 bases lay in between. CDR3 length: 15 residues. Per the germline V gene, CDR1 is SGHTA and CDR2 is FQGNSA.